The TCR beta chain described here comes from a study of a mutant IDH1 vaccine in newly diagnosed glioma. Only in-frame clones appear in the TCRdb table, and some are missing; sequencing was by immunoSEQ multiplex PCR. The repertoire consists of about 59,000 clones, with 75% to 95% occurring once and the leading ten covering roughly 2.5%. V lost 5 bases to trimming and J lost 7 bases, with 11 bases between them. The CDR3 is 12 amino acids. CDR1 and CDR2 (germline): SQVTM, ANQGSEA. Documented time point: baseline, week 1 (first vaccination visit). Treatment noted: pre-vaccination baseline after standard-of-care therapy.

The chain is built from TRBV29-1 and TRBJ1-4, with D perhaps TRBD1 (6 bases). The TCR was taken from a man between 45 and 60 years old with glioma. Sample: PBMCs, taken from a glioma patient treated with radiotherapy, temozolomide or both. The CDR3 DNA is TGCAGCGTTCGGGACATCGGTGAAAAACTGTTTTTT. It codes for CSVRDIGEKLFF.